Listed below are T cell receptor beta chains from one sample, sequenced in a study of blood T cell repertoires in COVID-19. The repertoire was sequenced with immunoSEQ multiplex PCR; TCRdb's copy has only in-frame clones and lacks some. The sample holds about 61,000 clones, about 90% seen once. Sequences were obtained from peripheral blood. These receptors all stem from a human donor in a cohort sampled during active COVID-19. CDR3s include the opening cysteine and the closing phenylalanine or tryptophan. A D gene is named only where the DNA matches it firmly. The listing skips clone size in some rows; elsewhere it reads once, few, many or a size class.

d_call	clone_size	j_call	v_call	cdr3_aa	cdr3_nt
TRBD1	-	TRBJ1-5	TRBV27	CASSPDRGPYQPQHF	TGTGCCAGCAGTCCGGACAGGGGGCCCTATCAGCCCCAGCATTTT
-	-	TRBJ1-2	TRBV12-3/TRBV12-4	CASRTSSQGGYTF	TGTGCCAGCAGGACATCCTCCCAAGGCGGCTACACCTTC
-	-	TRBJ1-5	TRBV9	CASSVARGITPIYSNQPQHF	TGTGCCAGCAGCGTAGCTAGGGGAATTACCCCAATTTATAGCAATCAGCCCCAGCATTTT
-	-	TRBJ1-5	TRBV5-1	CASSTGVNQPQHF	TGCGCCAGCAGTACGGGTGTTAATCAGCCCCAGCATTTT
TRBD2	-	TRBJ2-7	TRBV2	CASSRTSGTYEQYF	TGTGCCAGCAGCCGGACTAGCGGGACTTACGAGCAGTACTTC
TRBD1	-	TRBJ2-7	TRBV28	CASLRDRGREQYF	TGTGCCAGCCTACGGGACAGGGGAAGGGAGCAGTACTTC
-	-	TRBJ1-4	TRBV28	CASSLRPTGPREKLFF	TGTGCCAGCAGTCTTAGACCCACAGGGCCCCGGGAAAAACTGTTTTTT
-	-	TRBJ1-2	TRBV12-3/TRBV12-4	CASSATGSYGYTF	TGTGCCAGCAGTGCGACGGGTAGCTATGGCTACACCTTC
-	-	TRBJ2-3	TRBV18	CASSPSLQDTDTQYF	TGTGCCAGCTCACCGTCTCTGCAGGACACAGATACGCAGTATTTT
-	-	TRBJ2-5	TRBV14	CASSQERGTQYF	TGTGCCAGCAGCCAAGAAAGAGGGACCCAGTACTTC
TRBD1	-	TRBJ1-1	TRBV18	CASLQDRQRAFF	TGTGCCAGCTTACAGGACAGGCAGAGAGCTTTCTTT
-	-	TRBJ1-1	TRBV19	CASHDRTEAFF	TGTGCCAGCCATGATCGGACTGAAGCTTTCTTT
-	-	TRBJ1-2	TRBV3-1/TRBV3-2	CASSSTGNYGYTF	TGTGCCAGCAGCTCCACAGGGAACTATGGCTACACCTTC
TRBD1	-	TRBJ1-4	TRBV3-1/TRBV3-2	CASSRRGTGGGNEKLFF	TGTGCCAGCAGCCGCCGTGGGACAGGGGGCGGGAATGAAAAACTGTTTTTT
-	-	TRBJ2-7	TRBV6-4	CASSAETGPNYEQYF	TGTGCCAGCAGTGCGGAAACAGGGCCCAACTACGAGCAGTACTTC
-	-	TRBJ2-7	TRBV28	CASSLSRANYEQYF	TGTGCCAGCAGTTTATCCAGGGCTAACTACGAGCAGTACTTC
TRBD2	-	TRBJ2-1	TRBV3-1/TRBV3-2	CASSHGTSGREYNEQFF	TGTGCCAGCAGCCACGGGACTAGCGGGAGAGAATACAATGAGCAGTTCTTC
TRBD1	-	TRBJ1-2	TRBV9	CASSVLTGAGGYTF	TGTGCCAGCAGCGTCCTGACAGGGGCGGGAGGCTACACCTTC
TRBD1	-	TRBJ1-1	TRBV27	CASSSTGGWMNTEAFF	TGTGCCAGCAGTTCTACAGGGGGGTGGATGAACACTGAAGCTTTCTTT
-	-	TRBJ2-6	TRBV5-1	CASGGASGANVLTF	TGCGCCAGTGGGGGGGCCTCTGGGGCCAACGTCCTGACTTTC
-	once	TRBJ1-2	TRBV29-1	CSVEPPTNYGYTF	TGCAGCGTTGAACCCCCAACAAACTATGGCTACACCTTC
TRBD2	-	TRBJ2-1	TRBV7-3	CASSLSASGIYNEQFF	TGTGCCAGCAGCTTAAGTGCTAGCGGGATCTACAATGAGCAGTTCTTC
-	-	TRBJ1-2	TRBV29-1	CSVHDYGYTF	TGCAGCGTTCATGACTATGGCTACACCTTC
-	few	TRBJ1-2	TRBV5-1	CASSSDGRGDGYTF	TGCGCCAGCAGTTCGGACGGGAGGGGAGATGGCTACACCTTC
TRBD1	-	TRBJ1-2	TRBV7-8	CASSIRQGGHYGYTF	TGTGCCAGCAGTATCAGACAGGGTGGCCACTATGGCTACACCTTC
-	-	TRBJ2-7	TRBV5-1	CASSFSGSSYEQYF	TGCGCCAGCAGCTTTAGCGGTAGCTCCTACGAGCAGTACTTC
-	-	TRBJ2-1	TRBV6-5	CASRPAGTKYNEQFF	TGTGCCAGCAGACCCGCGGGGACGAAATACAATGAGCAGTTCTTC
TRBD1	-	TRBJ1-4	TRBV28	CASSYPGTGGEKLFF	TGTGCCAGCAGCTACCCCGGGACAGGAGGGGAAAAACTGTTTTTT
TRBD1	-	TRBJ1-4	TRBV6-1	CASSDRGTTNEKLFF	TGTGCCAGCAGTGACAGGGGGACAACTAATGAAAAACTGTTTTTT
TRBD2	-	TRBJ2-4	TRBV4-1	CASSQPRTRTKNIQYF	TGCGCCAGCAGCCAGCCTAGGACTAGGACCAAAAACATTCAGTACTTC
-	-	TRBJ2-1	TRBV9	CASSPRRVSVGEQFF	TGTGCCAGCAGCCCTCGGAGGGTTAGCGTCGGTGAGCAGTTCTTC
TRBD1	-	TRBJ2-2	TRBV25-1	CASRAGTVNTGELFF	TGTGCCAGCAGGGCCGGGACAGTTAACACCGGGGAGCTGTTTTTT
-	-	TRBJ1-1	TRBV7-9	CASTGRGAGNTEAFF	TGTGCCAGCACCGGCAGGGGAGCTGGAAACACTGAAGCTTTCTTT
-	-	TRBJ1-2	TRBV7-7	CASSPLDGGLLSGYTF	TGTGCCAGCAGCCCCCTCGATGGGGGCCTCCTCTCTGGCTACACCTTC
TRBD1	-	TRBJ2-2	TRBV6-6	CASSTMGQGTSGELFF	TGTGCCAGCAGTACCATGGGACAGGGGACATCCGGGGAGCTGTTTTTT
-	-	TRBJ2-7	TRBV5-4	CASSPQGHEQYF	TGTGCCAGCAGCCCCCAGGGCCACGAGCAGTACTTC
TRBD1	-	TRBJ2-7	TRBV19	CASSSRQGFGEQYF	TGTGCCAGTAGTAGCCGACAGGGGTTCGGCGAGCAGTACTTC
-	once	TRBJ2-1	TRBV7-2	CASSLRLLTEQFF	TGTGCCAGCAGCCTCCGACTTTTGACTGAGCAGTTCTTC
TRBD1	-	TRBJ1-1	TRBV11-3	CASSPGQGTMNTEAFF	TGTGCCAGCAGCCCGGGACAGGGGACCATGAACACTGAAGCTTTCTTT
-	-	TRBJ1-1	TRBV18	CASSPGQSVNTEAFF	TGTGCCAGCTCACCCGGACAGTCGGTGAACACTGAAGCTTTCTTT
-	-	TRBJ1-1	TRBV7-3	CASSSFPGVNTEAFF	TGTGCCAGCAGCTCCTTTCCCGGGGTGAACACTGAAGCTTTCTTT
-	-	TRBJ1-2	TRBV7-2	CASSFPGQSYTF	TGTGCCAGCAGCTTTCCAGGACAAAGCTACACCTTC
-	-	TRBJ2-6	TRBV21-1	CASSKALHRQFRAGGANVLTF	TGTGCCAGCAGCAAAGCGCTACACAGACAGTTTCGCGCTGGAGGGGCCAACGTCCTGACTTTC
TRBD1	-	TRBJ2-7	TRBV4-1	CASSLAEVRDSTYEQYF	TGCGCCAGCAGCCTCGCCGAGGTGAGGGACAGTACCTACGAGCAGTACTTC
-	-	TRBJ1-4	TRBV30	CAWSLVQGTNEKLFF	TGTGCCTGGAGCCTGGTACAGGGCACTAATGAAAAACTGTTTTTT
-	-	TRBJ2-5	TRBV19	CASSQGWGETQYF	TGTGCCAGTAGCCAGGGGTGGGGGGAGACCCAGTACTTC